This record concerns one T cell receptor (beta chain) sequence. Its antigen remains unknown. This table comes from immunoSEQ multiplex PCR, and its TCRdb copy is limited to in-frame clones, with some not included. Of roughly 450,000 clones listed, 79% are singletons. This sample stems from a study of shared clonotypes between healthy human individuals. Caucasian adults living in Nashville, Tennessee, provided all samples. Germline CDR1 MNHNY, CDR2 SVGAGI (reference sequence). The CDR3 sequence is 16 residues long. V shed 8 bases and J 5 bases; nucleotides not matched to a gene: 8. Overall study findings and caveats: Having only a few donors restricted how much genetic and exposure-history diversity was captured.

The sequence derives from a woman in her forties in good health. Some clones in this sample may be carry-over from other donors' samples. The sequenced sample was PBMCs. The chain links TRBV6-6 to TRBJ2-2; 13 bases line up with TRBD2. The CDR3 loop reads CASARLAGGGTGELFF. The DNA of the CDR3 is TGTGCCAGCGCAAGACTAGCGGGAGGCGGGACCGGGGAGCTGTTTTTT.